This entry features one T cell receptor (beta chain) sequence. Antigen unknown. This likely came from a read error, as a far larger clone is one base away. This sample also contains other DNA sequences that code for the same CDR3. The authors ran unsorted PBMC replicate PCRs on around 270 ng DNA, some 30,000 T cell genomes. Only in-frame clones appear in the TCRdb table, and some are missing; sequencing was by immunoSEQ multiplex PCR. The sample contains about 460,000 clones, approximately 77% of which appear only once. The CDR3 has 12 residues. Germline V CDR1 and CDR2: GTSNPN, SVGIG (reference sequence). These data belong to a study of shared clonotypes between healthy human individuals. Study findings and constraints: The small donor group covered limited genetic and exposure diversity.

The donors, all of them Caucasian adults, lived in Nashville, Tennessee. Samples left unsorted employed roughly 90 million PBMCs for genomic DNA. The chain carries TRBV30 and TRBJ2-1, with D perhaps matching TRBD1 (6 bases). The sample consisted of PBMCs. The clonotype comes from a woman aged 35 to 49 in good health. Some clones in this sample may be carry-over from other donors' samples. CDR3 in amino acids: CAWSQGPNEQFF. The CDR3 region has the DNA TGTGCCTGGAGTCAGGGGCCCAATGAACAGTTCTTC. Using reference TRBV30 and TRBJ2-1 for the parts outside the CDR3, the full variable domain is SQTIHQWPATLVQPVGSPLSLECTVEGTSNPNLYWYRQAAGRGLQLLFYSVGIGQISSEVPQNLSASRPQDRQFILSSKKLLLSDSGFYLCAWSQGPNEQFFGPGTRLTVL.